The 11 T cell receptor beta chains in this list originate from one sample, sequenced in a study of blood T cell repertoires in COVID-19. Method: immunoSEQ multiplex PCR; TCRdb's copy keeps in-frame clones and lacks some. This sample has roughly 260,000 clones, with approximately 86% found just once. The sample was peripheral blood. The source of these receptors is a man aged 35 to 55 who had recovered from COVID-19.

CDR3 sequence (DNA): TGTGCCAGCAGCTTCCGGTCCGGGACAGGGGACTATGGCTACACCTTC. Residues: CASSFRSGTGDYGYTF. The chain employs TRBV7-2 and TRBJ1-2; 10 bases map to TRBD1. Germline V lookup: CDR1 SGHTA, CDR2 FQGNSA. This CDR3 has 16 amino acids. V trimming: 3 bases; J trimming: 3 bases; junction bases outside the gene matches: 7. Using reference TRBV7-2 and TRBJ1-2 for the parts outside the CDR3, the full variable domain is GAGVSQSPSNKVTEKGKDVELRCDPISGHTALYWYRQSLGQGLEFLIYFQGNSAPDKSGLPSDRFSAERTGGSVSTLTIQRTQQEDSAVYLCASSFRSGTGDYGYTFGSGTRLTVV.

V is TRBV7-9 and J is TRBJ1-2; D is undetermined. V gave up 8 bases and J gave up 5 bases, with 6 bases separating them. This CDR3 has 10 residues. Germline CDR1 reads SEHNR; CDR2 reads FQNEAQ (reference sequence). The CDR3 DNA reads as TGTGCCAGCTCCCTTTATGGCTACACCTTC. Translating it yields CASSLYGYTF.

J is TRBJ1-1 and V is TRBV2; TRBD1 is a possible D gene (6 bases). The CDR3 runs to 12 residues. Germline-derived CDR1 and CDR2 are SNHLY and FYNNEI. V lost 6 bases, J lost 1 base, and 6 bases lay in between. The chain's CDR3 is CASRQGNTEAFF. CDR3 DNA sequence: TGTGCCAGCAGACAGGGGAACACTGAAGCTTTCTTT.

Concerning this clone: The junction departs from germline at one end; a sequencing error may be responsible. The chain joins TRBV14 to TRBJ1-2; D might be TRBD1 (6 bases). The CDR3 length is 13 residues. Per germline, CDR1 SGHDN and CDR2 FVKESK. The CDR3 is CASSQQGTRYVRF. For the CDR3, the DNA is TGTGCCAGCAGCCAACAGGGGACACGCTATGTACGCTTC.

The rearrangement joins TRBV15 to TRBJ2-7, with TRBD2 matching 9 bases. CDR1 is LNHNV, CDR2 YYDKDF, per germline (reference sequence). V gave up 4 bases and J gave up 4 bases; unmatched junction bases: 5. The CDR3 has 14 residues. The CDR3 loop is CATSTSGAKYEQYF. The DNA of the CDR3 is TGTGCCACCAGCACTAGCGGGGCGAAGTACGAGCAGTACTTC.

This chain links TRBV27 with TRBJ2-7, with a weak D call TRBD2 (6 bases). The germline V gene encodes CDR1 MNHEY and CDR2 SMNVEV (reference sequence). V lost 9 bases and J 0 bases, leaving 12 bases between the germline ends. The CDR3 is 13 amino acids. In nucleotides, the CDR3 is TGTGCCAGTGGAGGGATTCCCTCCTACGAGCAGTACTTC. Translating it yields CASGGIPSYEQYF.

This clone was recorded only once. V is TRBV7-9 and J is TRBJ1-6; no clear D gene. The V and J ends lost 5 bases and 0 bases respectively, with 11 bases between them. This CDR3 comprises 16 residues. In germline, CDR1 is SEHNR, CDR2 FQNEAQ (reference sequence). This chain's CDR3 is CASSPSGSSYNSPLHF. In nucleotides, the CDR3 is TGTGCCAGCAGCCCAAGTGGGAGCTCCTATAATTCACCCCTCCACTTT.

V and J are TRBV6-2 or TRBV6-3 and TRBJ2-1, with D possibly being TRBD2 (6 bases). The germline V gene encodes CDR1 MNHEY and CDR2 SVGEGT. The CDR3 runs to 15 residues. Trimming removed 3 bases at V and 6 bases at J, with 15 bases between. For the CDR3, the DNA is TGTGCCAGCAGTTATCTTAGCGGAGGAGTCAATGAGCAGTTCTTC. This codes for CASSYLSGGVNEQFF.

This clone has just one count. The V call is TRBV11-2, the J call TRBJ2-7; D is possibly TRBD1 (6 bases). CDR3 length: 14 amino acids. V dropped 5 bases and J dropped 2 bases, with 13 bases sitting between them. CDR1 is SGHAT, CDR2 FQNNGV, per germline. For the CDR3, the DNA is TGTGCCAGCAGCCTCCGGGACAACCCCTACGAGCAGTACTTC. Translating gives CASSLRDNPYEQYF.

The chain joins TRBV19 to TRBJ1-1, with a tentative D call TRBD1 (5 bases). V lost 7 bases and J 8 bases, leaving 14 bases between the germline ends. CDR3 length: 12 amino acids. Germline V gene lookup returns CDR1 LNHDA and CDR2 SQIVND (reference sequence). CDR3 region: CASMGRSLEAFF. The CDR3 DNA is TGTGCCAGTATGGGGCGGTCCTTGGAAGCTTTCTTT.

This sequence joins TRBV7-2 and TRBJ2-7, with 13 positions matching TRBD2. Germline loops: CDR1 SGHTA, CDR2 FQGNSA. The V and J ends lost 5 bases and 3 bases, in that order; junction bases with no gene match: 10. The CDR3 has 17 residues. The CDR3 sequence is CASSPTSGGPPGYEQYF. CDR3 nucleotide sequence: TGTGCCAGCAGCCCGACTAGCGGGGGGCCCCCAGGCTACGAGCAGTACTTC.